The rows below give T cell receptor beta chains drawn from one sample of a study of cytotoxic CD8 clonotypes in ibrutinib-treated CLL. Sequencing was performed with immunoSEQ multiplex PCR; in TCRdb, only in-frame clones are kept and a portion is missing. The data hold some 130,000 clones, with approximately 85% observed a single time. The specimen comprised PBMCs, sampled after 24 months of ibrutinib treatment. These receptor sequences come from a human donor with chronic lymphocytic leukemia. Each CDR3 is given with its conserved first and last residue. Each record gives: J gene, V gene, clone size, D gene, CDR3 DNA, CDR3 protein. The D gene is left open where the match is weak. The size of a clone is reported for some rows only, either as once, few or many, or as a class for expanded clones.

J: TRBJ2-5; V: TRBV25-1; size: -; D: TRBD1; DNA: TGTGCCAGCAGTGCTACAGGGGGGCCAGGGGCAGGAAAGACCCAGTACTTC; CDR3: CASSATGGPGAGKTQYF
J: TRBJ1-4; V: TRBV6-6; size: once; D: -; DNA: TGTGCCAGCAGTTATCGGGGGGAAGAAAAACTGTTTTTT; CDR3: CASSYRGEEKLFF
J: TRBJ1-4; V: TRBV6-5; size: -; D: -; DNA: TGTGCCAGCAGTTACTCCGCAATGGGGGAAAAACTGTTTTTT; CDR3: CASSYSAMGEKLFF
J: TRBJ1-5; V: TRBV5-1; size: -; D: -; DNA: TGCGCCAGCAGCTTGGGTGGGGATAGCAATCAGCCCCAGCATTTT; CDR3: CASSLGGDSNQPQHF
J: TRBJ1-2; V: TRBV15; size: -; D: TRBD1; DNA: TGTGCCACCAGCACCAGACAGGGACCATATGGCTACACCTTC; CDR3: CATSTRQGPYGYTF
J: TRBJ1-2; V: TRBV28; size: -; D: -; DNA: TGTGCCAGCAGTCCCCCAGGGTTACGAGGCTACACCTTC; CDR3: CASSPPGLRGYTF
J: TRBJ2-3; V: TRBV2; size: -; D: TRBD1; DNA: TGTGCCAGCAGACTACGGGACAGAACTAGCACAGATACGCAGTATTTT; CDR3: CASRLRDRTSTDTQYF
J: TRBJ1-4; V: TRBV7-9; size: -; D: -; DNA: TGTGCCAGCAGCATTATTGGGACTAATGAAAAACTGTTTTTT; CDR3: CASSIIGTNEKLFF
J: TRBJ2-7; V: TRBV7-8; size: -; D: -; DNA: TGTGCCAGCAGCTTAGCGTTGTCAGGACAGACATACGAGCAGTACTTC; CDR3: CASSLALSGQTYEQYF
J: TRBJ1-2; V: TRBV2; size: few; D: TRBD1; DNA: TGTGCCAGCGGCGTTCTCCGGACAGGTGAGGACTATGGCTACACCTTC; CDR3: CASGVLRTGEDYGYTF
J: TRBJ1-3; V: TRBV9; size: once; D: -; DNA: TGTGCCAGCAGCGCCCGGGACGCATTACGAAACACCATATATTTT; CDR3: CASSARDALRNTIYF
J: TRBJ2-2; V: TRBV5-1; size: once; D: -; DNA: TGCGCCAGCAGCGCCGCGGCGGGTTCCACCGGGGAGCTGTTTTTT; CDR3: CASSAAAGSTGELFF
J: TRBJ1-2; V: TRBV28; size: few; D: TRBD1; DNA: TGTGCCAGCACGCGGGTTACAGGGGGGCATGGCTACACCTTC; CDR3: CASTRVTGGHGYTF
J: TRBJ1-1; V: TRBV7-3; size: -; D: TRBD1; DNA: TGTGCCAGCAGCTCGGACAGGGGAGAGGCTTTCTTT; CDR3: CASSSDRGEAFF
J: TRBJ2-7; V: TRBV6-5; size: -; D: -; DNA: TGTGCCAGCAGTTACTCGGTTTCTGGGGGGTCCTACGAGCAGTACTTC; CDR3: CASSYSVSGGSYEQYF
J: TRBJ2-5; V: TRBV7-7; size: -; D: -; DNA: TGTGCCAGCAGCGCAACTGGACACCGAGAGACCCAGTACTTC; CDR3: CASSATGHRETQYF
J: TRBJ2-6; V: TRBV28; size: -; D: -; DNA: TGTGCCAGCAGTCCCGGGGGATCTGGGGCCAACGTCCTGACTTTC; CDR3: CASSPGGSGANVLTF
J: TRBJ1-5; V: TRBV28; size: -; D: -; DNA: TGTGCCAGCAGGATGACAGATCGATATCAGCCCCAGCATTTT; CDR3: CASRMTDRYQPQHF
J: TRBJ2-3; V: TRBV27; size: -; D: TRBD1; DNA: TGTGCCAGCAGTCTCGGGACAGGGTGGGATACGCAGTATTTT; CDR3: CASSLGTGWDTQYF
J: TRBJ2-4; V: TRBV29-1; size: once; D: TRBD2; DNA: TGCAGCGTTGTTGGAGGAACAGCGGGGACCAAAAACATTCAGTACTTC; CDR3: CSVVGGTAGTKNIQYF
J: TRBJ2-1; V: TRBV7-9; size: -; D: -; DNA: TGTGCCAGCAGCAACCTCGGGCAGGGTGGAAGGCACAATGAGCAGTTCTTC; CDR3: CASSNLGQGGRHNEQFF
J: TRBJ2-3; V: TRBV15; size: -; D: -; DNA: TGTGCCACCAGCAGAGAGGGGGCCGCAACAGATACGCAGTATTTT; CDR3: CATSREGAATDTQYF
J: TRBJ1-3; V: TRBV10-3; size: -; D: -; DNA: TGTGCCATCAGTGAGTCGGGCACGGGTGTTTATGGAAACACCATATATTTT; CDR3: CAISESGTGVYGNTIYF
J: TRBJ2-7; V: TRBV5-1; size: -; D: TRBD2; DNA: TGCGCCAGCAGCCGTGGGACTAGCAACTACGAGCAGTACTTC; CDR3: CASSRGTSNYEQYF
J: TRBJ2-1; V: TRBV7-9; size: once; D: -; DNA: TGTGCCAGCAGCTCTGTGTCCGGGGTGGTCTCCTACAATGAGCAGTTCTTC; CDR3: CASSSVSGVVSYNEQFF
J: TRBJ1-2; V: TRBV19; size: -; D: TRBD1; DNA: TGTGCCGCCCAGGACAGGAACTATGGCTACACCTTC; CDR3: CAAQDRNYGYTF
J: TRBJ2-2; V: TRBV2; size: -; D: -; DNA: TGTGCCAGCAGTGGTGCCTCGCCCGGGGAGCTGTTTTTT; CDR3: CASSGASPGELFF
J: TRBJ1-4; V: TRBV6-5; size: -; D: -; DNA: TGTGCCAGCAGTTACTCGGGTGCAACTAATGAAAAACTGTTTTTT; CDR3: CASSYSGATNEKLFF
J: TRBJ1-1; V: TRBV6-5; size: -; D: TRBD1; DNA: TGTGCCAGCAGACATGGACAGGGGTTACTCGAAGCTTTCTTT; CDR3: CASRHGQGLLEAFF